Listed below are T cell receptor beta chains from one sample, sequenced in a study of OX40 agonist ivuxolimab in advanced cancers. The method was immunoSEQ multiplex PCR; TCRdb's version includes in-frame clones alone and lacks a portion of them. The sample lists about 13,000 clones, over 70% occurring once. The material sequenced was CD4+ or CD8+ T cells sorted from blood, taken in a trial of the OX40 agonist ivuxolimab. The receptors come from an adult with an advanced solid tumor such as melanoma, head and neck, liver or kidney cancer. The CDR3 runs from the conserved cysteine through the conserved F or W. A D gene is named only where the DNA matches it firmly. Only part of the rows carry a size: once, few, many, or a class if the clone is expanded.

>NA|TRBV21-1|NA|TRBJ2-7|15
TGTGCCAGCAGCAAAGCTGTCGCAGGTGGTTGCGAGCAGTACTTC
CASSKAVAGGCEQYF
>TRBD2|TRBV9|NA|TRBJ2-1|15
TGTGCCAGCAGCGTAGGGCAAGGACTAGCGGGTGAGCAGTTCTTC
CASSVGQGLAGEQFF
>NA|TRBV30|NA|TRBJ1-2|11
TGTGCCTGGGGGGTTGCCGGTGGCTACACCTTC
CAWGVAGGYTF
>NA|TRBV27|NA|TRBJ2-7|14
TGTGCCAGCAGTTTTCAGGTTAGCTCCTACGAGCAGTACTTC
CASSFQVSSYEQYF
>TRBD1|TRBV9|NA|TRBJ2-2|14
TGTGCCAGCAAAGGGGGCGCGAACACCGGGGAGCTGTTTTTT
CASKGGANTGELFF
>TRBD2|TRBV11-3|NA|TRBJ2-1|15
TGTGCCAGCAGCTTTTCTAGCGGGGGGGCGAACGAGCAGTTCTTC
CASSFSSGGANEQFF
>NA|TRBV15|NA|TRBJ2-1|12
TGTGCCACCAGCTCAGGGGCTGGTGAGCAGTTCTTC
CATSSGAGEQFF
>TRBD1|TRBV9|NA|TRBJ1-2|17
TGTGCCAGCAGCGGCAGGACAGGGACTAAACGCTCCTATGGCTACACCTTC
CASSGRTGTKRSYGYTF
>NA|TRBV25-1|NA|TRBJ2-5|14
TGTGCCAGCAGTGGGCAAGGGTACTTAGAGACCCAGTACTTC
CASSGQGYLETQYF
>NA|TRBV10-2|once|TRBJ1-6|14
TGCGCCAGCAGTCCAGGGGAGATAGATTCACCCCTCCACTTT
CASSPGEIDSPLHF
>NA|TRBV4-1|NA|TRBJ2-5|14
TGCGCCAGCAGCCAAGTTTTAGCGGAAGAGACCCAGTACTTC
CASSQVLAEETQYF
>NA|TRBV7-9|NA|TRBJ2-1|14
TGTGCCAGCAGCTCTAGACAGAGCTACAATGAGCAGTTCTTC
CASSSRQSYNEQFF
>TRBD2|TRBV7-2|few|TRBJ2-3|14
TGTGCCAGCAGCTTCGGACTAGCGGGAGATACGCAGTATTTT
CASSFGLAGDTQYF
>NA|TRBV7-6|NA|TRBJ2-7|15
TGTGCCAGCAGCTCCTCTCCGGATCCCTTTTACGAGCAGTACTTC
CASSSSPDPFYEQYF
>TRBD1|TRBV5-6|once|TRBJ1-2|13
TGTGCCAGCAGCCCCACAGGGACAGGGGGCTACACCTTC
CASSPTGTGGYTF
>TRBD1|TRBV7-3|NA|TRBJ2-7|14
TGTGCCAGCAGCTTGGGGACAGGGGTACACGAGCAGTACTTC
CASSLGTGVHEQYF
>TRBD1|TRBV28|NA|TRBJ2-7|15
TGTGCCAGCAGTACGGCTGGGACAGGGTACGACGAGCAGTACTTC
CASSTAGTGYDEQYF
>NA|TRBV9|NA|TRBJ1-5|13
TGTGCCAGCAGCGTAGATGGCAATCAGCCCCAGCATTTT
CASSVDGNQPQHF
>TRBD2|TRBV19|NA|TRBJ2-1|15
TGTGCCAGTAGTATAGTGTGGGAGGGATACAATGAGCAGTTCTTC
CASSIVWEGYNEQFF
>TRBD2|TRBV27|few|TRBJ2-7|16
TGTGCCAGCAGTTTAAGAGGACTAGCGGTGATCCACGAGCAGTACTTC
CASSLRGLAVIHEQYF
>TRBD2|TRBV7-9|once|TRBJ2-1|15
TGTGCCAGCAGCTTAGTATTGCGGGGGGGCGATGAGCAGTTCTTC
CASSLVLRGGDEQFF
>NA|TRBV11-2|NA|TRBJ1-5|13
TGTGCCAGCAGCTTAGGAGGCCATCAGCCCCAGCATTTT
CASSLGGHQPQHF
>TRBD1|TRBV6-6|once|TRBJ1-5|14
TGTGCCAGCAGCTCCGACAGGGGAATACAGCCCCAGCATTTT
CASSSDRGIQPQHF
>NA|TRBV13|NA|TRBJ2-7|14
TGTGCCAGCAGCACGGGTCCTCCCTCGAACGAGCAGTACTTC
CASSTGPPSNEQYF
>NA|TRBV4-2|NA|TRBJ2-2|15
TGTGCCAGCAGCCAAGAGAACAGGGTCACCGGGGAGCTGTTTTTT
CASSQENRVTGELFF
>TRBD1|TRBV27|NA|TRBJ1-5|15
TGTGCCAGCAGTCAAGGGACAGGGTCGGGTCAGCCCCAGCATTTT
CASSQGTGSGQPQHF
>NA|TRBV9|few|TRBJ2-5|15
TGTGCCAGCAGCCCCTCGGGTGCAGGGCAAGAGACCCAGTACTTC
CASSPSGAGQETQYF
>TRBD1|TRBV7-3|few|TRBJ2-1|15
TGTGCCAGCAGCTTAGTTTGGACAGGGTCGGACGAGCAGTTCTTC
CASSLVWTGSDEQFF
>NA|TRBV27|NA|TRBJ2-1|13
TGTGCCGCCAGCGGGCTTAGGGGCAATGAGCAGTTCTTC
CAASGLRGNEQFF
>NA|TRBV27|NA|TRBJ2-2|17
TGTGCCAGCAGTTCCTACTTGCCCCTCACGTCGCCCGGGGAGCTGTTTTTT
CASSSYLPLTSPGELFF
>NA|TRBV4-1|NA|TRBJ2-7|14
TGCGCCAGCAGCCAAGCACAGGCCGCCTACGAGCAGTACTTC
CASSQAQAAYEQYF
>NA|TRBV4-1|once|TRBJ1-1|12
TGCGCCAGCAGAGACCTAATGGGAGAAGCTTTCTTT
CASRDLMGEAFF
>NA|TRBV7-9|medium-sized|TRBJ1-5|14
TGTGCCAGCAGCCGGGGGGGGCAGGATCAGCCCCAGCATTTT
CASSRGGQDQPQHF
>TRBD1|TRBV27|once|TRBJ2-7|14
TGTGCCAGCAGTTTCGGACAGGGTGCCCGCGAGCAGTACTTC
CASSFGQGAREQYF
>NA|TRBV10-2|once|TRBJ2-3|14
TGCGCCAGCAGTGAGCTGGGTAGCACAGATACGCAGTATTTT
CASSELGSTDTQYF
>NA|TRBV27|NA|TRBJ2-1|12
TGTGCCAGCAGTTTCTACCCAAATGAGCAGTTCTTC
CASSFYPNEQFF